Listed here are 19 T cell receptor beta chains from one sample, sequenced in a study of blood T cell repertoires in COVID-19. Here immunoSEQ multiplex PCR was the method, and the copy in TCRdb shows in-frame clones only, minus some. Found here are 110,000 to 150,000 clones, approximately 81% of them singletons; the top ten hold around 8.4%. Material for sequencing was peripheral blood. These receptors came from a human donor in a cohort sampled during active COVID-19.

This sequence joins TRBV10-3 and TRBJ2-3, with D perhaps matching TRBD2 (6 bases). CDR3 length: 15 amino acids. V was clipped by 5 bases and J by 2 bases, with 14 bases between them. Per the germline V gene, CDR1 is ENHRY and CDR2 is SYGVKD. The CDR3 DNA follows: TGTGCCATCAGTTTGACGGGAGACATCACAGATACGCAGTATTTT. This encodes CAISLTGDITDTQYF.

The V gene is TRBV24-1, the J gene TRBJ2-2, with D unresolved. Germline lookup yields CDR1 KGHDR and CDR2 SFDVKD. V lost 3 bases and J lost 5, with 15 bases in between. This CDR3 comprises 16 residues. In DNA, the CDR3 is TGTGCCACCAGTGATACCCGGGTCATCCTAACCGGGGAGCTGTTTTTT. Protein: CATSDTRVILTGELFF.

The CDR3 region is CASSQGPGHLNYGYTF. The CDR3 nucleotides read TGTGCCAGCAGCCAAGGGCCGGGACACCTTAACTATGGCTACACCTTC. This chain joins TRBV14 and TRBJ1-2; TRBD1 might be the D (6 bases). The CDR3 loop spans 16 amino acids. Trimming shortened V by 1 base and J by 1 base, and 13 bases separated the two germline ends. Germline V gene data show CDR1 as SGHDN and CDR2 as FVKESK.

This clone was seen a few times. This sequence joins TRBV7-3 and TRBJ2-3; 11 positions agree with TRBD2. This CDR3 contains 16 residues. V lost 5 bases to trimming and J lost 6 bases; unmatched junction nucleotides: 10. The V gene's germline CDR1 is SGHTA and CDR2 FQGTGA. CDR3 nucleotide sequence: TGTGCCAGCAGCGAATCTAGCGGGAGGACCGGGGATACGCAGTATTTT. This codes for CASSESSGRTGDTQYF. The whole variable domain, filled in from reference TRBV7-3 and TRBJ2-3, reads GAGVSQTPSNKVTEKGKYVELRCDPISGHTALYWYRQSLGQGPEFLIYFQGTGAADDSGLPNDRFFAVRPEGSVSTLKIQRTERGDSAVYLCASSESSGRTGDTQYFGPGTRLTVL.

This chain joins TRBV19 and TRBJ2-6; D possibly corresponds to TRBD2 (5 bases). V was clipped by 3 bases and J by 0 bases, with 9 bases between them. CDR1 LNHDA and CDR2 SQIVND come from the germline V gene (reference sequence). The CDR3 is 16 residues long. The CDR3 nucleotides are TGTGCCAGTAGTATCGGGGAAGGCTCTGGGGCCAACGTCCTGACTTTC. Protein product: CASSIGEGSGANVLTF.

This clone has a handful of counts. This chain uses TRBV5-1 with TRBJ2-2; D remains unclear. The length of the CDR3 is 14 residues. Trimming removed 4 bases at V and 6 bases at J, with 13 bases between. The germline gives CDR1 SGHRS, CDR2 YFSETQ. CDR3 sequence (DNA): TGCGCCAGCAGCCTGATTGAGGCTTCCGGGGAGCTGTTTTTT. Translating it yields CASSLIEASGELFF.

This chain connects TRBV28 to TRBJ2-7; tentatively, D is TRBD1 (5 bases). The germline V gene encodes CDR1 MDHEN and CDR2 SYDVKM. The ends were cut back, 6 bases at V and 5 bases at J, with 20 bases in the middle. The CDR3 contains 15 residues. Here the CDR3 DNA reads TGTGCCAGCAGCCCTCAGGGTCGGCTCTATCACGAGCAGTACTTC. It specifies CASSPQGRLYHEQYF.

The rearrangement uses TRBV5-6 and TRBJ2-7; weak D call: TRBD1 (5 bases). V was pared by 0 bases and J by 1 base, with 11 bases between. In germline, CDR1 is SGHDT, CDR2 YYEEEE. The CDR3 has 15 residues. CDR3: CASSLGQGWSYEQYF. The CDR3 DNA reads TGTGCCAGCAGCTTGGGCCAGGGATGGTCCTACGAGCAGTACTTC.

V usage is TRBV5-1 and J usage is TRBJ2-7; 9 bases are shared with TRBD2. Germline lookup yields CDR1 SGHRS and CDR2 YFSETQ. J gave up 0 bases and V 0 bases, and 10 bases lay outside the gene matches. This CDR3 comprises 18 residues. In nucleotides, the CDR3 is TGCGCCAGCAGCTTGGAGCCTAGCGGGAAGGGTACCTCCTACGAGCAGTACTTC. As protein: CASSLEPSGKGTSYEQYF.

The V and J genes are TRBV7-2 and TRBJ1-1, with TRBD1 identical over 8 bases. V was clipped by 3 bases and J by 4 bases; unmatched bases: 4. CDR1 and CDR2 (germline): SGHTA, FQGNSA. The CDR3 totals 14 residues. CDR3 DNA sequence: TGTGCCAGCAGCTTTTTCACAGGGGGCACTGAAGCTTTCTTT. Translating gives CASSFFTGGTEAFF.

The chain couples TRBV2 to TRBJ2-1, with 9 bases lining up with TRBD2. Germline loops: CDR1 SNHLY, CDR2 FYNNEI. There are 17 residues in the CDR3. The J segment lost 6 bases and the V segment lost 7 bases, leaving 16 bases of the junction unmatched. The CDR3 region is CASTEREVGWRGNEQFF. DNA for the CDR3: TGTGCCAGCACCGAGCGGGAGGTCGGGTGGAGAGGCAATGAGCAGTTCTTC.

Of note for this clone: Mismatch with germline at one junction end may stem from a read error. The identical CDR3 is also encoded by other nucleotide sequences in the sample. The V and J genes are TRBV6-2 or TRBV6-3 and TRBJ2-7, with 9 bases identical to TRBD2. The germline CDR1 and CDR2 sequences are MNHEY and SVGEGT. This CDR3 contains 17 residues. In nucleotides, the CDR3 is TGTGCCAGTAGTTACGACCCGCGGGAGGGGATTTCCTACGAGCAGTACTTC. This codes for CASSYDPREGISYEQYF.

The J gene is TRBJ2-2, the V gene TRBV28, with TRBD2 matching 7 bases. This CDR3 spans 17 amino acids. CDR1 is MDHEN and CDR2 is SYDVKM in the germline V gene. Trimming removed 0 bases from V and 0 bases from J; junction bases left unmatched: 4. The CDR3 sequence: CASSLWGGGTNTGELFF. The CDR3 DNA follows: TGTGCCAGCAGTTTATGGGGCGGGGGTACGAACACCGGGGAGCTGTTTTTT. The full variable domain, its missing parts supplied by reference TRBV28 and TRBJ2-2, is DVKVTQSSRYLVKRTGEKVFLECVQDMDHENMFWYRQDPGLGLRLIYFSYDVKMKEKGDIPEGYSVSREKKERFSLILESASTNQTSMYLCASSLWGGGTNTGELFFGEGSRLTVL.

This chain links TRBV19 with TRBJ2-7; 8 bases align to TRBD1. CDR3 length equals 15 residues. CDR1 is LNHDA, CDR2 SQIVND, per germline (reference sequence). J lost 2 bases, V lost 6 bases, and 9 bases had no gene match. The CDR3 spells CASSGATGDAYEQYF. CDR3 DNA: TGTGCCAGTAGCGGAGCGACAGGGGATGCCTACGAGCAGTACTTC.

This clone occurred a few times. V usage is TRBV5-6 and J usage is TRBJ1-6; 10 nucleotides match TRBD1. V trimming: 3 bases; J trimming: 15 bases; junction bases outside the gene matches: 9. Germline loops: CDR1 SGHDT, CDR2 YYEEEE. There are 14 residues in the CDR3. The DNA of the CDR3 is TGTGCCAGCAGCTCGATGACAGGGGGCGGCCTCCTCCACTTT. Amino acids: CASSSMTGGGLLHF.

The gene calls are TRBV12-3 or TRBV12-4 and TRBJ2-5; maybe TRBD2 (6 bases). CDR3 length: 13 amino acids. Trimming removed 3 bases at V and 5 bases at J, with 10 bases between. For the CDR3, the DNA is TGTGCCAGCAGTTTGACTAGGTGGGAGACCCAGTACTTC. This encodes CASSLTRWETQYF.

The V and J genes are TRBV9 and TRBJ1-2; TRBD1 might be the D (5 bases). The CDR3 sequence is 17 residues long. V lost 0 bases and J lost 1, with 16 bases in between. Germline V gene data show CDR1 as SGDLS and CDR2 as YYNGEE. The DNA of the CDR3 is TGTGCCAGCAGCGTAGTCGAAGGGCGGGGGGATAACTATGGCTACACCTTC. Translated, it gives CASSVVEGRGDNYGYTF. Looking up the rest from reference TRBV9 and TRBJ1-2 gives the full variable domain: DSGVTQTPKHLITATGQRVTLRCSPRSGDLSVYWYQQSLDQGLQFLIQYYNGEERAKGNILERFSAQQFPDLHSELNLSSLELGDSALYFCASSVVEGRGDNYGYTFGSGTRLTVV.

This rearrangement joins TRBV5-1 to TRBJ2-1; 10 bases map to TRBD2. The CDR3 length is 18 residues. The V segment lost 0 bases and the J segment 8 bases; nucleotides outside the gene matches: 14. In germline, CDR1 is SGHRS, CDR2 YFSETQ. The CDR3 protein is CASSLALFVLAGAHEQFF. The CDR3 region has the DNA TGCGCCAGCAGCTTGGCCCTTTTCGTCCTAGCGGGAGCCCATGAGCAGTTCTTC.

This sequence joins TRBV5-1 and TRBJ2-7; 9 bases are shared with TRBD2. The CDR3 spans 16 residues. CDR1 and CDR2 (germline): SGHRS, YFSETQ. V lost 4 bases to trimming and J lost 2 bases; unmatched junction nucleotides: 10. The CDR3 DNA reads TGCGCCAGCAGCCAGAAGGGGCTAGCGGGACCCTACGAGCAGTACTTC. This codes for CASSQKGLAGPYEQYF.